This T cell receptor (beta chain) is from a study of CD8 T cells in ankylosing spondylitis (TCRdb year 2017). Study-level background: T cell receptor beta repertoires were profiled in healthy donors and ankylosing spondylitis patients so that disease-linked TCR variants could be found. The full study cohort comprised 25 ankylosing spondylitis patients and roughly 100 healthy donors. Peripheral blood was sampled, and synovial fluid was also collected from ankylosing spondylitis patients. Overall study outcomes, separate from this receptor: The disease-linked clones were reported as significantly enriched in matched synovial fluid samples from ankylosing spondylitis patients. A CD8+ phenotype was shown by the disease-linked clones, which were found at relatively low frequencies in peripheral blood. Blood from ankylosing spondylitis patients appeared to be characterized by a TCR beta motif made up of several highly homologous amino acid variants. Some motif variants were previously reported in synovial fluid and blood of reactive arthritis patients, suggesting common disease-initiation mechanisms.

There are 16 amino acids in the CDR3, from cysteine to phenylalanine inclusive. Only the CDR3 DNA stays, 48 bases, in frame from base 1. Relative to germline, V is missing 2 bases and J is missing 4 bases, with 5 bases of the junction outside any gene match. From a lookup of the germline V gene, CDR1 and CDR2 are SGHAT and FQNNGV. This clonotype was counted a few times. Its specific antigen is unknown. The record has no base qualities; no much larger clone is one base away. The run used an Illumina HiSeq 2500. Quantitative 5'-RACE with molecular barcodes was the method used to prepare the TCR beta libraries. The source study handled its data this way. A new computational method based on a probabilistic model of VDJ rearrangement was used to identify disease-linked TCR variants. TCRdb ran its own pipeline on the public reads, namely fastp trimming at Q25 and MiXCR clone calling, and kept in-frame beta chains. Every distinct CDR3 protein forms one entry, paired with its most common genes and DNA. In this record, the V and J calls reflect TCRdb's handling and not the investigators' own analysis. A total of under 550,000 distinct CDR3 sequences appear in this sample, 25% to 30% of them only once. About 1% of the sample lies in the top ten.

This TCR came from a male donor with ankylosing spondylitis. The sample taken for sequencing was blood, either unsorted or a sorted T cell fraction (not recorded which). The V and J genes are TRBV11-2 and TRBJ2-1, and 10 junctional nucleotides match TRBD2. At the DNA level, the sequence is TGTGCCAGCAGCTTATTCCTAGCGGGAGAGTACAATGAGCAGTTCTTC. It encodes CASSLFLAGEYNEQFF.